This TCR beta chain stems from a study of shared T cell receptors in the human thymus. Assay used: immunoSEQ multiplex PCR; TCRdb lists only in-frame clones, some missing. The sample holds some 660,000 clones; around 87% are singletons and the top ten take just under 0.0095%. The germline CDR1 and CDR2 sequences are MNHNS and SASEGT. This CDR3 is built from 14 residues. About this clone itself: The junction departs from the called germline gene at one end, perhaps through a read error.

These data were likewise used in another study, on human thymus T cells. That study adds: Resections from corrective heart surgery supplied the thymus tissue. Thymic as well as blood repertoires seemed to favor certain V and J genes unevenly. As related research reported, thymic repertoires overlapped highly among unrelated individuals.

The chain links TRBV6-1 to TRBJ1-6; 10 nucleotides align to TRBD1. The sequenced material came from thymocytes. This receptor was identified in a boy under two years old with a congenital heart defect. The CDR3 here is CASGDRTGGSPLHF. Here the CDR3 DNA reads TGTGCCAGCGGTGATAGGACAGGGGGTTCACCCCTCCACTTT.